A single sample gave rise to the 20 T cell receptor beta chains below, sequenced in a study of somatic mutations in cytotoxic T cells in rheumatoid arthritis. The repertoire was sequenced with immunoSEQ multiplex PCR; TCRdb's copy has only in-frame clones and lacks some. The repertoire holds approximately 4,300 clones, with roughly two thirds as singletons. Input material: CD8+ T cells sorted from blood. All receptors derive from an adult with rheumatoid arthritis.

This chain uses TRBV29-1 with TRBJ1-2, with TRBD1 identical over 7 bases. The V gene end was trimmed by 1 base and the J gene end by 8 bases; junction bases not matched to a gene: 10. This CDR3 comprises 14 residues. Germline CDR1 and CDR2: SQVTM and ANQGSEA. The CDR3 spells CSVEVTGVDLGYTF. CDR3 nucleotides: TGCAGCGTTGAAGTAACAGGGGTCGATTTGGGCTACACCTTC.

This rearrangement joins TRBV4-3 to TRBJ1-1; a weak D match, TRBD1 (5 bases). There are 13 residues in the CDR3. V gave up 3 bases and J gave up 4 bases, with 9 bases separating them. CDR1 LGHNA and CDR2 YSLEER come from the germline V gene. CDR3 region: CASSQGGVTEAFF. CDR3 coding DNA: TGCGCCAGCAGCCAGGGGGGAGTCACTGAAGCTTTCTTT.

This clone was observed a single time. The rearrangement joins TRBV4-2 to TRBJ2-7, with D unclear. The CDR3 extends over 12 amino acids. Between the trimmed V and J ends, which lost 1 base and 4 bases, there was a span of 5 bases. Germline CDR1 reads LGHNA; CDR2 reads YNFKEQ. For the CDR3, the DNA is TGTGCCAGCAGCCAAGGTGTATACGAGCAGTACTTC. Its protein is CASSQGVYEQYF.

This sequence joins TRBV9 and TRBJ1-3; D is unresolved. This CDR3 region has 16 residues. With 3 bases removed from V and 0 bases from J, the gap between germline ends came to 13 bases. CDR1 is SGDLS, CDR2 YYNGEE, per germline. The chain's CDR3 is CASSARPWGSGNTIYF. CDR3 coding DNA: TGTGCCAGCAGCGCAAGGCCCTGGGGCTCTGGAAACACCATATATTTT.

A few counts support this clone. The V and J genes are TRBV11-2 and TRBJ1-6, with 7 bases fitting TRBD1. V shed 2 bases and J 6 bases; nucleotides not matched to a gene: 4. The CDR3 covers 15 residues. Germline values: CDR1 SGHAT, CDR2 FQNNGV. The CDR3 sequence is CASSLQGVLNSPLHF. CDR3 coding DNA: TGTGCCAGCAGCTTACAGGGGGTTCTTAATTCACCCCTCCACTTT.

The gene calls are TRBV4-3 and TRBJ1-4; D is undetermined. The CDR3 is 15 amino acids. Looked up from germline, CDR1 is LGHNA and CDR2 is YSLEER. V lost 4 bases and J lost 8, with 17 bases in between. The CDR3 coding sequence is TGCGCCAGCAGCCGTTCGGACCGGCGAGGCGAAAAACTGTTTTTT. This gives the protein CASSRSDRRGEKLFF.

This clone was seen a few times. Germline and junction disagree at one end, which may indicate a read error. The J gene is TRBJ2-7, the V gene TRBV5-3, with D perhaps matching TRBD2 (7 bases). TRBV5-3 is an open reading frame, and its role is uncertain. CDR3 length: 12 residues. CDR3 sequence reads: CASSLGGGEQYF. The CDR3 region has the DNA TGTGCCAGCAGCTTAGGGGGGGGCGAGCAGTACTTC.

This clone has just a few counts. The CDR3 DNA sequence: TGTGCCAGCAGCTTAGCGGGAGGCATAGCGGGGGATCGTGAGCAGTTCTTC. This codes for CASSLAGGIAGDREQFF. The chain carries TRBV7-9 and TRBJ2-1; TRBD2 matches 9 bases. CDR3 length: 17 residues. Trimming removed 0 bases from V and 9 bases from J; junction bases left unmatched: 12. Germline V CDR1 and CDR2: SEHNR, FQNEAQ (reference sequence).

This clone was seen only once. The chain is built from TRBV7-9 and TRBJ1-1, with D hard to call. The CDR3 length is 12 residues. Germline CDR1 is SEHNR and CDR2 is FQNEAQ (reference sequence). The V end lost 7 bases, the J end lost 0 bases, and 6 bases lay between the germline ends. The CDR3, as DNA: TGTGCCAGCAACAATGTGAACACTGAAGCTTTCTTT. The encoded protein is CASNNVNTEAFF.

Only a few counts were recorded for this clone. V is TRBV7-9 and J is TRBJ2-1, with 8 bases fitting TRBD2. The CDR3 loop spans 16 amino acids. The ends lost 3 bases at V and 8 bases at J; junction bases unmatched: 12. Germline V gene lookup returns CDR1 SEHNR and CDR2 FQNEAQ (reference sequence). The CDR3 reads CASSFLTSGVMDEQFF. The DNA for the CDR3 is TGTGCCAGCAGCTTCTTAACTAGCGGCGTTATGGATGAGCAGTTCTTC.

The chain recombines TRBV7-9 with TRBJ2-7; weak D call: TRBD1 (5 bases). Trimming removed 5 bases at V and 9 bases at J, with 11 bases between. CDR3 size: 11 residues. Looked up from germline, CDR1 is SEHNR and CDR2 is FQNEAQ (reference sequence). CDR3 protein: CASSPGALQYF. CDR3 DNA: TGTGCCAGCAGCCCTGGGGCACTGCAGTACTTC. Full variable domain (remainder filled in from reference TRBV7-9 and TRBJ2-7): DTGVSQNPRHKITKRGQNVTFRCDPISEHNRLYWYRQTLGQGPEFLTYFQNEAQLEKSRLLSDRFSAERPKGSFSTLEIQRTEQGDSAMYLCASSPGALQYFGPGTRLTVT.

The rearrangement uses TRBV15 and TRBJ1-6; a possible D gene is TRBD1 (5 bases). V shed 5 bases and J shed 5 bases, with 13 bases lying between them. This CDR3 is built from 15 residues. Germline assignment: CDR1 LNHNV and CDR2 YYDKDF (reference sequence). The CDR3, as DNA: TGTGCCACCAGCCCCGGGGGAACGAATAATTCACCCCTCCACTTT. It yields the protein CATSPGGTNNSPLHF.

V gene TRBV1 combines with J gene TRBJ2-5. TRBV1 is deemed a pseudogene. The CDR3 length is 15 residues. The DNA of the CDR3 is TGCACCAGCAGCCAATGGGTCGCTAAGGGCGGGACCCAGTACTTC. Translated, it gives CTSSQWVAKGGTQYF.

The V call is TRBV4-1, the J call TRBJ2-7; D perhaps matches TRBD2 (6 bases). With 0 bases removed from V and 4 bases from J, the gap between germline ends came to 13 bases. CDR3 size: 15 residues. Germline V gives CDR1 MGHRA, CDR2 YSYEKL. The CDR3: CASSQDRGMIYEQYF. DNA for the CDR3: TGCGCCAGCAGCCAAGATCGGGGGATGATATACGAGCAGTACTTC.

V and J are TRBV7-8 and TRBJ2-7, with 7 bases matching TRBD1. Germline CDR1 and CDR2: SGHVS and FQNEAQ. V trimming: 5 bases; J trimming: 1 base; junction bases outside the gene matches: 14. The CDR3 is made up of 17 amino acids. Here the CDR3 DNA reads TGTGCCAGCAGCCAAGGAGGTGTACAGGGGATTTCCTACGAGCAGTACTTC. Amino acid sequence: CASSQGGVQGISYEQYF.

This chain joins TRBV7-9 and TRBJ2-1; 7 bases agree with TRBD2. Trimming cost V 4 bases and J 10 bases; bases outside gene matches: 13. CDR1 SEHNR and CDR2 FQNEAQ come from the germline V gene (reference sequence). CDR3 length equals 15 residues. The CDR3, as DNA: TGTGCCAGCAGCTCCCGGACTAGACTACAAGCCGAGCAGTTCTTC. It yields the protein CASSSRTRLQAEQFF. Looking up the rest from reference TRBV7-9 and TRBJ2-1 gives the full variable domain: DTGVSQNPRHKITKRGQNVTFRCDPISEHNRLYWYRQTLGQGPEFLTYFQNEAQLEKSRLLSDRFSAERPKGSFSTLEIQRTEQGDSAMYLCASSSRTRLQAEQFFGPGTRLTVL.

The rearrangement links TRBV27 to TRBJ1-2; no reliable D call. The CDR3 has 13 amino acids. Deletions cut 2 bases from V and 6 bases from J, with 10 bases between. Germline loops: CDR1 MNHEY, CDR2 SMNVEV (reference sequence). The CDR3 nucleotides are TGTGCCAGCAGTTTAGGTCGAAATCATGGCTACACCTTC. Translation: CASSLGRNHGYTF.

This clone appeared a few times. CDR3 sequence reads: CASSQYEGVTEAFF. CDR3 in DNA: TGCGCCAGCAGCCAATACGAGGGAGTCACTGAAGCTTTCTTT. V is TRBV4-3 and J is TRBJ1-1; D gene ambiguous. Germline CDR1 reads LGHNA; CDR2 reads YSLEER. This CDR3 comprises 14 residues. The V end lost 2 bases, the J end lost 4 bases, and 11 bases lay between the germline ends.

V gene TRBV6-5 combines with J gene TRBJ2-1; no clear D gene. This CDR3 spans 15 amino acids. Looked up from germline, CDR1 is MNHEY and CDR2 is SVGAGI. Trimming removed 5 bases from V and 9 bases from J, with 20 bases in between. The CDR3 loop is CASSPTSGPYGEQFF. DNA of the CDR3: TGTGCCAGCAGTCCAACCTCGGGTCCTTACGGTGAGCAGTTCTTC.

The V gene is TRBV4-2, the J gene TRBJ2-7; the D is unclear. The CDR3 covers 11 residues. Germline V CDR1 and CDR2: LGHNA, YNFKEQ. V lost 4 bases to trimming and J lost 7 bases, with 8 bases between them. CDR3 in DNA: TGTGCCAGCAGCCTATTCCGGGAGCAGTACTTC. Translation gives CASSLFREQYF.